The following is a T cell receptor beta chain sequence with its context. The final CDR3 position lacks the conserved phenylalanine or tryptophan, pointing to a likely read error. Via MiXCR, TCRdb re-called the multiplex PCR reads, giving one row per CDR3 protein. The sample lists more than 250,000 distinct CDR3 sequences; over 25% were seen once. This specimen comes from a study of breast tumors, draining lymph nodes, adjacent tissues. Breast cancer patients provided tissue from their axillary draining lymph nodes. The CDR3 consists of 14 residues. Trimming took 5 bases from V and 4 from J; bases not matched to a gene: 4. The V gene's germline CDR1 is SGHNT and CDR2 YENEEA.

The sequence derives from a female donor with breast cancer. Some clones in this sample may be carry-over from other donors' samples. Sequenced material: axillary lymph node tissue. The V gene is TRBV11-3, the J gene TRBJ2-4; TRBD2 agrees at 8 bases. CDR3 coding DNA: TGTGCCAGCAGCAAGACTAGCGATAAAAACATTCAGTACCTC. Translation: CASSKTSDKNIQYL.